The rows below give T cell receptor beta chains drawn from one sample of a study of T cells in Graves' hyperthyroidism and ophthalmopathy. TCRdb re-analysed the multiplex PCR reads in MiXCR, keeping a single row per CDR3 protein. Among around 600,000 distinct CDR3 sequences listed, about a sixth were seen once. The specimen was blood. The receptors derive from a woman in her 40s with Graves' ophthalmopathy. The CDR3 runs from the conserved cysteine through the conserved F or W. The D gene is left open where the match is weak. The size field is filled for only some rows; it gives once, few, many or a size class.

TRBD1 | few | TRBJ1-5 | TRBV4-1 | CASSPGTVQSPQHF | TGCGCCAGCAGCCCGGGGACAGTACAGAGTCCCCAGCATTTT
. | few | TRBJ1-5 | TRBV12-3/TRBV12-4 | CASSFPWQPQHF | TGTGCCAGCAGTTTTCCATGGCAGCCCCAGCATTTT
. | many | TRBJ2-7 | TRBV10-2 | CASSDQDPEQYF | TGCGCCAGCAGTGATCAGGACCCCGAGCAGTACTTC
. | many | TRBJ2-7 | TRBV28 | CASSLLGGGRGSYEQYF | TGTGCCAGCAGCCTTTTAGGTGGGGGGCGCGGATCCTACGAGCAGTACTTC
TRBD1 | . | TRBJ1-1 | TRBV5-1 | CASSPSGTGGEDTEAFF | TGCGCCAGCAGCCCGTCCGGGACAGGGGGCGAGGACACTGAAGCTTTCTTT
. | many | TRBJ1-6 | TRBV2 | CASILPEGLNSPLHF | TGTGCCAGCATTTTACCCGAGGGGCTTAATTCACCCCTCCACTTT
. | few | TRBJ1-3 | TRBV7-2 | CASSSLENTIYF | TGTGCCAGCAGCTCGCTGGAAAACACCATATATTTT
. | many | TRBJ2-5 | TRBV7-9 | CASSLSSVRGETQYF | TGTGCCAGCAGCTTATCTTCTGTCAGGGGAGAGACCCAGTACTTC
TRBD2 | few | TRBJ2-7 | TRBV6-6 | CASSYEAGGPSEQYF | TGTGCCAGCAGTTACGAGGCGGGGGGGCCGTCCGAGCAGTACTTC
. | many | TRBJ1-1 | TRBV27 | CASSLGDYMNTEAFF | TGTGCCAGCAGTTTAGGGGATTACATGAACACTGAAGCTTTCTTT
. | . | TRBJ1-1 | TRBV5-1 | CASTYSILANTEAFF | TGCGCCAGCACCTACAGTATACTAGCGAACACTGAAGCTTTCTTT
. | many | TRBJ2-3 | TRBV3-1 | CASSQGARDTQYF | TGTGCCAGCAGCCAAGGGGCTCGGGATACGCAGTATTTT
. | many | TRBJ2-7 | TRBV12-3/TRBV12-4 | CASSSVDEQYF | TGTGCCAGCAGTTCTGTAGACGAGCAGTACTTC
. | many | TRBJ1-5 | TRBV3-1 | CASSQSGHNNQPQHF | TGTGCCAGCAGCCAATCGGGACATAACAATCAGCCCCAGCATTTT
. | . | TRBJ1-5 | TRBV15 | CATSRAQGWNQPQHF | TGTGCCACCAGCAGAGCACAGGGATGGAATCAGCCCCAGCATTTT
TRBD1 | few | TRBJ2-1 | TRBV7-3 | CASSRQQGTEQFF | TGTGCCAGCAGCCGTCAACAGGGGACTGAGCAGTTCTTC
. | many | TRBJ2-3 | TRBV30 | CAWSVPNLSTDTQYF | TGTGCCTGGAGTGTACCCAACCTCAGCACAGATACGCAGTATTTT
TRBD2 | . | TRBJ2-1 | TRBV15 | CATSNGGSSYNEQFF | TGTGCCACCAGCAACGGCGGGAGCTCCTACAATGAGCAGTTCTTC
TRBD1 | many | TRBJ2-1 | TRBV12-3/TRBV12-4 | CASQDRVSYNEQFF | TGTGCCAGCCAAGACAGGGTCTCCTACAATGAGCAGTTCTTC
TRBD2 | many | TRBJ2-1 | TRBV27 | CASSLSVLAGTPYNEQFF | TGTGCCAGCAGTTTATCGGTACTAGCGGGGACCCCCTACAATGAGCAGTTCTTC
. | once | TRBJ2-4 | TRBV9 | CASSGPVEEAKNIQYF | TGTGCCAGCAGCGGCCCGGTCGAGGAAGCCAAAAACATTCAGTACTTC
TRBD1 | many | TRBJ1-1 | TRBV18 | CASSPYEQGETEAFF | TGTGCCAGCTCACCCTATGAACAGGGGGAGACTGAAGCTTTCTTT
. | few | TRBJ1-3 | TRBV28 | CASSFLPRTTGNTIYF | TGTGCCAGCAGTTTTCTTCCCCGAACAACTGGAAACACCATATATTTT
TRBD1 | . | TRBJ1-2 | TRBV12-3/TRBV12-4 | CASRLGQGPHGYTF | TGTGCCAGCAGACTGGGACAGGGCCCCCATGGCTACACCTTC
. | many | TRBJ2-1 | TRBV7-2 | CASSLDTGAVYNEQFF | TGTGCCAGCAGCTTAGATACGGGGGCAGTCTACAATGAGCAGTTCTTC
. | many | TRBJ2-5 | TRBV11-1 | CASSFAGLTETQYF | TGTGCCAGCAGCTTTGCGGGATTAACCGAGACCCAGTACTTC
. | few | TRBJ2-2 | TRBV12-3/TRBV12-4 | CASSFGRGAGELFF | TGTGCCAGCAGTTTCGGCAGGGGAGCCGGGGAGCTGTTTTTT
. | many | TRBJ1-2 | TRBV20-1 | CSASRTTGYGYTF | TGCAGTGCTAGCCGGACGACAGGCTATGGCTACACCTTC
TRBD2 | many | TRBJ2-7 | TRBV12-3/TRBV12-4 | CASSLGTSGSVRKQYF | TGTGCCAGCAGTTTAGGGACTAGCGGGAGTGTACGGAAGCAGTACTTC
. | few | TRBJ1-5 | TRBV9 | CASSVGPPGSNQPQHF | TGTGCCAGCAGCGTAGGGCCCCCCGGCAGCAATCAGCCCCAGCATTTT
. | many | TRBJ2-1 | TRBV20-1 | CSARVAGSNEQFF | TGCAGTGCTAGAGTCGCCGGCTCCAATGAGCAGTTCTTC
. | . | TRBJ1-6 | TRBV7-9 | CASTRRGEYNSPLHF | TGTGCCAGCACCCGCCGGGGGGAATATAATTCACCCCTCCACTTT
TRBD2 | . | TRBJ2-5 | TRBV4-1 | CASSQDREGQETQYF | TGTGCCAGCAGCCAAGATCGGGAGGGCCAAGAGACCCAGTACTTC
TRBD2 | . | TRBJ2-7 | TRBV20-1 | CSAWTSVSYEQYF | TGCAGTGCTTGGACTAGCGTATCCTACGAGCAGTACTTC
TRBD1 | few | TRBJ1-2 | TRBV30 | CAWSKGQSNTF | TGTGCCTGGAGTAAGGGACAGTCCAACACCTTC
TRBD1 | many | TRBJ2-1 | TRBV29-1 | CSGIKGQGTEQFF | TGCAGCGGTATCAAGGGACAGGGAACTGAGCAGTTCTTC
. | . | TRBJ1-1 | TRBV7-9 | CASSHGGSEAFF | TGTGCCAGCAGCCATGGGGGGAGTGAAGCTTTCTTT
TRBD1 | . | TRBJ2-1 | TRBV18 | CASSLKPGQGGATEQFF | TGTGCCAGCTCACTCAAACCGGGACAGGGTGGGGCGACTGAGCAGTTCTTC
TRBD1 | few | TRBJ1-4 | TRBV10-2 | CASSASTGGNEKLFF | TGCGCCAGCAGCGCTTCGACAGGGGGTAATGAAAAACTGTTTTTT
. | many | TRBJ2-5 | TRBV3-1 | CASSQVHNQETQYF | TGTGCCAGCAGCCAAGTGCACAACCAAGAGACCCAGTACTTC
. | . | TRBJ1-1 | TRBV12-3/TRBV12-4 | CATRDGAVNTEAFF | TGTGCCACGAGGGACGGGGCCGTGAACACTGAAGCTTTCTTT
TRBD1 | . | TRBJ1-6 | TRBV20-1 | CSARTGGEWDSPLHF | TGCAGTGCCAGGACAGGGGGCGAGTGGGATTCACCCCTCCACTTT
. | few | TRBJ2-1 | TRBV7-7 | CASSFYTFRRENYNEQFF | TGTGCTAGCAGCTTCTATACATTCCGCAGGGAAAACTACAATGAGCAGTTCTTC
. | many | TRBJ1-1 | TRBV3-1 | CASSPDSNTEAFF | TGTGCCAGCAGTCCCGACAGTAACACTGAAGCTTTCTTT
. | few | TRBJ1-1 | TRBV29-1 | CSAQGAVMNTEAFF | TGCAGCGCCCAAGGGGCAGTGATGAACACTGAAGCTTTCTTT
. | many | TRBJ2-7 | TRBV10-3 | CAISELFAGLAVYEQYF | TGTGCCATCAGTGAGTTATTCGCCGGTCTCGCCGTTTACGAGCAGTACTTC
. | many | TRBJ2-5 | TRBV5-1 | CASSLGQEQETQYF | TGCGCCAGCAGCTTGGGACAGGAGCAAGAGACCCAGTACTTC
. | few | TRBJ2-3 | TRBV6-6 | CASSYWEGGTDTQYF | TGTGCCAGCAGTTACTGGGAGGGGGGCACAGATACGCAGTATTTT
. | many | TRBJ2-5 | TRBV20-1 | CSAYRGQETQYF | TGCAGTGCTTATCGCGGCCAAGAGACCCAGTACTTC
TRBD1 | few | TRBJ1-5 | TRBV20-1 | CSARLGTGGKVYSNQPQHF | TGCAGTGCTAGATTGGGGACAGGGGGAAAAGTTTATAGCAATCAGCCCCAGCATTTT
TRBD2 | many | TRBJ2-1 | TRBV30 | CAWSPGERERWNEQFF | TGTGCCTGGAGTCCCGGGGAGCGGGAGAGGTGGAATGAGCAGTTCTTC
. | many | TRBJ1-2 | TRBV7-9 | CASSLDGVTGYTF | TGTGCCAGCAGTCTGGACGGGGTCACGGGCTACACCTTC
. | . | TRBJ1-1 | TRBV5-1 | CASSTGQLHEAFF | TGCGCCAGCAGCACAGGACAGCTACATGAAGCTTTCTTT
. | many | TRBJ1-1 | TRBV20-1 | CSARDVPNTEAFF | TGCAGTGCTAGAGATGTACCGAACACTGAAGCTTTCTTT
. | many | TRBJ2-1 | TRBV20-1 | CSAFSDPRNEQFF | TGCAGTGCTTTCTCTGACCCTCGGAATGAGCAGTTCTTC
TRBD1 | many | TRBJ2-3 | TRBV28 | CASSADRVSTDTQYF | TGTGCCAGCAGCGCGGACAGGGTGAGCACAGATACGCAGTATTTT
TRBD1 | many | TRBJ2-7 | TRBV20-1 | CSANPSGTGDYEQYF | TGCAGTGCTAATCCCTCCGGGACAGGGGACTACGAGCAGTACTTC
TRBD1 | many | TRBJ1-5 | TRBV30 | CAWDRGRSQPQHF | TGTGCCTGGGACAGGGGGCGAAGTCAGCCCCAGCATTTT
. | many | TRBJ2-5 | TRBV12-3/TRBV12-4 | CASSMGGGQETQYF | TGTGCCAGCAGCATGGGCGGTGGTCAAGAGACCCAGTACTTC
TRBD1 | . | TRBJ2-6 | TRBV5-1 | CASSSRTGVGSGANVLTF | TGCGCCAGCAGCTCGAGGACAGGTGTAGGCTCTGGGGCCAACGTCCTGACTTTC